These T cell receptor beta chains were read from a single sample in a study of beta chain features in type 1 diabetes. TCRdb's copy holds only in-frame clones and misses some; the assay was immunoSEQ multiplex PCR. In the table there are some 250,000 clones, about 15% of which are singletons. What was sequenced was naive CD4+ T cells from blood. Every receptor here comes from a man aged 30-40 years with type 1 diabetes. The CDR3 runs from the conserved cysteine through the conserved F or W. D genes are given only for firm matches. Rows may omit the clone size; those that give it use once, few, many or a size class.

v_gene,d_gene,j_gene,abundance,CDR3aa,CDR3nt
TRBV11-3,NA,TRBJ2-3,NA,CASSFSFNTQYF,TGTGCCAGCAGCTTCAGTTTTAATACGCAGTATTTT
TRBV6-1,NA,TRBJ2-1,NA,CASSEAGRRAFF,TGTGCCAGCAGTGAGGCGGGGCGGCGGGCGTTCTTC
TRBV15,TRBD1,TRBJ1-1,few,CATSREWAGGTEAFF,TGTGCCACCAGCAGAGAGTGGGCAGGGGGCACTGAAGCTTTCTTT
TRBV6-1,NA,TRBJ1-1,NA,CASSEARNTEAFF,TGTGCCAGCAGTGAAGCGAGAAACACTGAAGCTTTCTTT
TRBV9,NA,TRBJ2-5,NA,CASSVESRPGETQYF,TGTGCCAGCAGCGTAGAGTCCCGTCCCGGAGAGACCCAGTACTTC
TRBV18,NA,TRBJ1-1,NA,CASSPGGNLRLTEAFF,TGTGCCAGCTCACCGGGAGGGAACCTGAGGTTGACTGAAGCTTTCTTT
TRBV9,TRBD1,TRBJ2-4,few,CASSVGGQGGNIQYF,TGTGCCAGCAGCGTAGGCGGACAGGGGGGAAACATTCAGTACTTC
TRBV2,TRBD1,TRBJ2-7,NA,CASSAGQASYEQYF,TGTGCCAGCAGTGCGGGACAGGCTTCCTACGAGCAGTACTTC
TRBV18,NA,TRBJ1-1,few,CASSPEGTEAFF,TGTGCCAGCTCACCGGAGGGCACTGAAGCTTTCTTT
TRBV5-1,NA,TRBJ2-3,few,CASSRSGGRSTDTQYF,TGCGCCAGCAGCCGGTCGGGGGGCCGGAGCACAGATACGCAGTATTTT